What follows are 6 T cell receptor beta chains derived from one specimen sequenced in a study of blood T cell repertoires in COVID-19. Generated by immunoSEQ multiplex PCR, the TCRdb table keeps only in-frame clones and is missing some. Here the sample spans fewer than 130,000 clones, 88% being singletons. The sequenced sample was peripheral blood. The receptor set was obtained from a woman between 45 and 65 years old with acute or convalescent COVID-19.

At least ten counts were recorded for this clone. The chain carries TRBV5-1 and TRBJ2-1; tentatively, D is TRBD2 (7 bases). Germline V gene sequence: CDR1 SGHRS, CDR2 YFSETQ. This CDR3 comprises 15 residues. The V end was cut by 4 bases, the J end by 5 bases, with 16 bases between. The CDR3 bases are TGCGCCAGCAGCAACGCGGGGGCCCCAGACAATGAGCAGTTCTTC. Residues: CASSNAGAPDNEQFF.

V gene TRBV5-1 combines with J gene TRBJ2-7; TRBD2 matches at 13 bases. Germline loops: CDR1 SGHRS, CDR2 YFSETQ. This CDR3 region has 15 residues. V shed 5 bases, J shed 3 bases, and the junction held 5 bases outside the gene matches. The CDR3 loop reads CASSRGLAGDYEQYF. The CDR3 nucleotides read TGCGCCAGCAGTCGCGGACTAGCGGGGGACTACGAGCAGTACTTC.

The chain recombines TRBV18 with TRBJ2-1; 8 bases agree with TRBD2. Trimming removed 3 bases from V and 0 bases from J; junction bases left unmatched: 4. Germline CDR1 KGHSH, CDR2 LQKENI. The CDR3 length is 16 residues. The CDR3 reads CASSPVAGSSYNEQFF. DNA for the CDR3: TGTGCCAGCTCACCCGTAGCGGGAAGCTCCTACAATGAGCAGTTCTTC.

This clone came up a few times. CDR3 protein: CASSLDRGPAEAFF. For the CDR3, the DNA is TGTGCCAGCAGCTTGGACAGGGGGCCAGCTGAAGCTTTCTTT. The chain joins TRBV7-9 to TRBJ1-1, with 11 bases matching TRBD1. With 3 bases clipped from V and 6 bases from J, the junction kept 3 bases outside the gene matches. CDR1 is SEHNR and CDR2 is FQNEAQ in the germline V gene (reference sequence). This CDR3 spans 14 amino acids.

The genes are TRBV11-3 and TRBJ2-7; TRBD2 matches 14 bases. The CDR3 length is 15 residues. J gave up 3 bases and V 5 bases, and 3 bases lay outside the gene matches. Germline V lookup: CDR1 SGHNT, CDR2 YENEEA. The CDR3 DNA is TGTGCCAGCAGCGCGGGACTAGCGGGAGTCTACGAGCAGTACTTC. Its translation: CASSAGLAGVYEQYF.

For the CDR3, the DNA is TGTGCCATCCCTGGGCAGGGGGCTGGCGGCTACACCTTC. Its translation: CAIPGQGAGGYTF. The chain is built from TRBV28 and TRBJ1-2, with TRBD1 matching over 8 bases. This CDR3 has 13 residues. From germline, CDR1 is MDHEN and CDR2 SYDVKM. The trim removed 10 bases at V and 8 bases at J, leaving 12 bases unmatched.